This is a list of T cell receptor beta chains from one sample in a study of Ad26.COV2.S vaccination and SARS-CoV-2 variants. Profiling relied on immunoSEQ multiplex PCR, and the TCRdb table lists in-frame clones only, not all of them. The repertoire holds 300,000 to 350,000 clones, with approximately 90% as singletons. Sequencing was performed on peripheral blood, taken in a trial of Ad26.COV2.S vaccine versus placebo. The receptor source for this set is a person between 18 and 65 years old who received the Ad26.COV2.S COVID-19 vaccine or a placebo. CDR3s include the opening cysteine and the closing phenylalanine or tryptophan. The order of the fields is V gene, CDR3 length, J gene, D gene, clone size, CDR3 protein, CDR3 DNA. The D gene is left open where the match is weak. Only some rows state a clone size, as once, few, many or a class for expanded clones.

TRBV7-2	15	TRBJ1-6	.	.	CASSSGVGLHSPLHF	TGTGCCAGCAGCTCCGGGGTGGGACTGCATTCACCCCTCCACTTT
TRBV9	16	TRBJ2-7	TRBD2	.	CASSVGGLAGASEQYF	TGTGCCAGCAGCGTGGGGGGACTAGCGGGAGCCAGCGAGCAGTACTTC
TRBV6-2/TRBV6-3	15	TRBJ2-3	TRBD2	.	CASSYAGLGTDTQYF	TGTGCCAGCAGTTACGCCGGACTAGGTACAGATACGCAGTATTTT
TRBV7-2	13	TRBJ2-1	.	.	CASSLGVGDEQFF	TGTGCCAGCAGCTTAGGGGTTGGGGATGAGCAGTTCTTC
TRBV19	15	TRBJ1-5	.	.	CASMGGGYSNQPQHF	TGTGCCAGTATGGGAGGGGGATATAGCAATCAGCCCCAGCATTTT
TRBV27	16	TRBJ2-2	.	.	CASSLLGTRDTGELFF	TGTGCCAGCAGTTTATTGGGGACAAGGGACACCGGGGAGCTGTTTTTT
TRBV5-8	15	TRBJ1-1	.	.	CASSKPAGLNTEAFF	TGTGCCAGCAGCAAGCCCGCGGGGTTGAACACTGAAGCTTTCTTT
TRBV6-4	13	TRBJ2-3	.	.	CASSDSGVGTQYF	TGTGCCAGCAGTGACTCGGGGGTCGGTACGCAGTATTTT
TRBV7-3	14	TRBJ2-7	TRBD2	.	CASSLGLADYEQYF	TGTGCCAGCAGCTTGGGACTAGCAGATTACGAGCAGTACTTC
TRBV4-3	16	TRBJ1-3	.	.	CASSQGTFRAGNTIYF	TGCGCCAGCAGCCAGGGGACCTTTCGGGCTGGAAACACCATATATTTT
TRBV2	14	TRBJ1-1	.	once	CASSVQGGSTEAFF	TGTGCCAGCAGTGTTCAGGGAGGGAGCACTGAAGCTTTCTTT
TRBV5-1	14	TRBJ2-1	.	.	CASSLADERGEQFF	TGCGCCAGCAGCTTGGCTGACGAGAGAGGGGAGCAGTTCTTC
TRBV5-5	15	TRBJ2-5	.	.	CASSPMSVQRETQYF	TGTGCCAGCAGCCCTATGAGTGTACAGCGGGAGACCCAGTACTTC
TRBV6-2/TRBV6-3	12	TRBJ2-7	.	once	CASSLYRDEQYF	TGTGCCAGCAGTTTATACAGGGATGAGCAGTACTTC
TRBV7-8	12	TRBJ2-7	.	.	CASSDRTYEQYF	TGTGCCAGCAGCGACCGTACCTACGAGCAGTACTTC
TRBV27	17	TRBJ2-1	TRBD2	.	CASSLWLAGGKYNEQFF	TGTGCCAGCAGTTTATGGCTAGCGGGAGGAAAGTACAATGAGCAGTTCTTC
TRBV28	15	TRBJ2-2	TRBD1	once	CASVWGQGKPGELFF	TGTGCCAGCGTATGGGGACAGGGGAAACCCGGGGAGCTGTTTTTT
TRBV4-3	16	TRBJ1-4	.	.	CASSQDPGQPNEKLFF	TGCGCCAGCAGCCAAGATCCGGGGCAGCCTAATGAAAAACTGTTTTTT
TRBV27	13	TRBJ2-5	.	.	CASSGTPQETQYF	TGTGCCAGCAGTGGGACTCCTCAAGAGACCCAGTACTTC
TRBV3-1/TRBV3-2	12	TRBJ2-3	.	.	CASSQVTDTQYF	TGTGCCAGCAGCCAAGTCACAGATACGCAGTATTTT
TRBV7-3	18	TRBJ2-5	TRBD2	.	CASSLYPVLAGGVETQYF	TGTGCCAGCAGCTTATATCCCGTTCTAGCGGGAGGAGTAGAGACCCAGTACTTC
TRBV4-2	17	TRBJ2-1	.	medium-sized	CASSQEGEGEAYNEQFF	TGTGCCAGCAGCCAAGAAGGGGAAGGGGAGGCCTACAATGAGCAGTTCTTC
TRBV2	16	TRBJ2-5	.	.	CASIQGWKGVLETQYF	TGTGCCAGCATCCAGGGTTGGAAGGGAGTTTTAGAGACCCAGTACTTC
TRBV7-9	14	TRBJ2-7	.	.	CASSLAQPPYEQYF	TGTGCCAGCAGCTTAGCACAGCCACCCTACGAGCAGTACTTC
TRBV28	16	TRBJ1-1	TRBD1	.	CASSLWGPTGRTEAFF	TGTGCCAGCAGTTTATGGGGGCCGACAGGGAGGACTGAAGCTTTCTTT